The table lists the clone carrying this T cell receptor beta chain with a few counts. Its antigen is currently unknown. This record belongs to a study of T cell responses to AZD1222 COVID-19 vaccine. The trim removed 3 bases at V and 3 bases at J, leaving 4 bases unmatched. CDR3 length: 14 amino acids. From germline, CDR1 is LGHDT and CDR2 YNNKEL (reference sequence). Study-level results: Spike-specific TCRs gained breadth and depth after people received two AZD1222 doses. Repertoires in all cases were sampled only once the peak T cell response had passed.

Produced via immunoSEQ multiplex PCR; TCRdb's table is partial and in-frame only. The sample carries hundreds of thousands of clones, more than 85% recorded once. Here the sequenced sample was peripheral blood, taken on day 0 of MenACWY control vaccination. This chain connects TRBV3-1 (or the pseudogene TRBV3-2) to TRBJ1-2; 7 nucleotides align to TRBD1. This TCR came from an adult in good health. The CDR3 spells CASSQAGTDYGYTF. The CDR3 nucleotides read TGTGCCAGCAGCCAGGCCGGGACAGACTATGGCTACACCTTC.